The 14 T cell receptor beta chains reported below all come from one sample, sequenced in a study of blood T cell repertoires in COVID-19. The data were produced by immunoSEQ multiplex PCR, yet TCRdb's version contains in-frame clones alone and is incomplete. Of about 150,000 clones listed, around 84% are singletons. Input material: PBMCs or T cells enriched from blood (not recorded which). The receptors were gathered from a man over 45 who had recovered from COVID-19.

V usage is TRBV19 and J usage is TRBJ1-2, with a tentative D call TRBD1 (6 bases). The V end lost 9 bases, the J end lost 4 bases, and 18 bases lay between the germline ends. The CDR3 is 14 amino acids. Germline V lookup: CDR1 LNHDA, CDR2 SQIVND (reference sequence). The CDR3 loop reads CASGQPEWGYGYTF. The CDR3 DNA reads TGTGCCAGCGGACAGCCTGAGTGGGGCTATGGCTACACCTTC.

J is TRBJ1-4 and V is TRBV7-2, with a weak D call TRBD1 (6 bases). The CDR3 length is 13 residues. Germline CDR1 SGHTA, CDR2 FQGNSA. V was cut by 1 base and J by 8 bases, with 8 bases left in between. The CDR3 DNA is TGTGCCAGCAGCTTAGGGACAGAGGAAAAACTGTTTTTT. Its protein is CASSLGTEEKLFF. The full variable domain, rest sourced from reference TRBV7-2 and TRBJ1-4, is GAGVSQSPSNKVTEKGKDVELRCDPISGHTALYWYRQSLGQGLEFLIYFQGNSAPDKSGLPSDRFSAERTGGSVSTLTIQRTQQEDSAVYLCASSLGTEEKLFFGSGTQLSVL.

The J gene is TRBJ1-5, the V gene TRBV19; D is unresolved. The CDR3 is made up of 9 amino acids. The V end was cut by 11 bases, the J end by 7 bases, with 6 bases between. The germline V gene has CDR1 LNHDA and CDR2 SQIVND (reference sequence). The CDR3 DNA follows: TGTGCCGAGACACAGCCCCAGCATTTT. Translation: CAETQPQHF.

The rearrangement joins TRBV2 to TRBJ1-5, with 9 bases matching TRBD1. CDR3 size: 12 residues. Trimming removed 11 bases from V and 8 bases from J; junction bases left unmatched: 7. Germline V gene lookup returns CDR1 SNHLY and CDR2 FYNNEI. The CDR3 DNA follows: TGTGCCGTCGGACAGGGGATCGAGCCCCAGCATTTT. Amino acids: CAVGQGIEPQHF.

CDR3 amino acids: CASTPPGGWETQYF. Here the CDR3 DNA reads TGTGCCAGCACCCCACCGGGGGGTTGGGAGACCCAGTACTTC. V usage is TRBV6-5 and J usage is TRBJ2-5; 7 bases agree with TRBD2. Germline CDR1 MNHEY, CDR2 SVGAGI. V was clipped by 7 bases and J by 5 bases; unmatched bases: 10. This CDR3 has 14 amino acids.

CDR3 nucleotide sequence: TGCGCCAGCAGCCAAGACAGGGGGCACAATGAGCAGTTCTTC. Its translation is CASSQDRGHNEQFF. V and J are TRBV4-3 and TRBJ2-1; 8 nucleotides agree with TRBD1. V was pared by 0 bases and J by 5 bases, with 0 bases of the junction left unmatched. The CDR3 contains 14 residues. Germline loops: CDR1 LGHNA, CDR2 YSLEER.

The chain links TRBV5-1 to TRBJ2-1; either TRBD1 or TRBD2 may fit D (6 bases each). V lost 4 bases to trimming and J lost 6 bases, with 14 bases between them. The CDR3 is made up of 14 amino acids. Germline V gene sequence: CDR1 SGHRS, CDR2 YFSETQ. The CDR3 region is CASSLEGVLNEQFF. CDR3 DNA: TGCGCCAGCAGCCTGGAGGGGGTGCTCAATGAGCAGTTCTTC.

A few counts support this clone. The chain links TRBV3-1 (or the pseudogene TRBV3-2) to TRBJ1-2; the D gene is possibly TRBD1 (6 bases). Trimming took off 3 bases at V and 7 bases at J, with 21 bases between the two ends. The CDR3 is made up of 16 amino acids. Per germline, CDR1 LGHDT and CDR2 YNNKEL (reference sequence). The chain's CDR3 is CASSHLTGRGSFGYTF. Written as DNA, the CDR3 is TGTGCCAGCAGCCACCTTACAGGGCGAGGTTCGTTTGGCTACACCTTC.

V gene TRBV4-1 combines with J gene TRBJ1-2; TRBD1 aligns across 9 bases. This CDR3 is built from 18 residues. The V and J ends lost 2 bases and 6 bases, in that order; junction bases with no gene match: 16. Germline V lookup: CDR1 MGHRA, CDR2 YSYEKL. CDR3 sequence: CASSQRDIVRTGVDGYTF. The CDR3 DNA reads TGCGCCAGCAGCCAAAGGGATATTGTACGGACAGGGGTAGATGGCTACACCTTC.

The chain combines TRBV20-1 with TRBJ2-5; 9 bases align to TRBD2. The CDR3 extends over 15 amino acids. The trim removed 3 bases at V and 4 bases at J, leaving 9 bases unmatched. CDR1 and CDR2 (germline): DFQATT, SNEGSKA (reference sequence). This CDR3 reads CSASVGGGAGETQYF. The CDR3 nucleotides are TGCAGTGCTAGTGTAGGCGGGGGGGCCGGAGAGACCCAGTACTTC.

CDR3 DNA: TGTGCCAGTAGGCCGGGACACATAAACACTGAAGCTTTCTTT. This codes for CASRPGHINTEAFF. This chain connects TRBV19 to TRBJ1-1; weak D call: TRBD1 (6 bases). The CDR3 spans 14 residues. Germline V gene lookup returns CDR1 LNHDA and CDR2 SQIVND (reference sequence). V shed 6 bases and J shed 2 bases, with 13 bases lying between them.

This rearrangement joins TRBV29-1 to TRBJ1-2; 8 nucleotides line up with TRBD1. Germline V lookup: CDR1 SQVTM, CDR2 ANQGSEA. The CDR3 is made up of 13 amino acids. Trimming cost V 2 bases and J 8 bases; bases outside gene matches: 7. The CDR3: CSVETDRGKGYTF. In DNA form, the CDR3 reads TGCAGCGTTGAAACAGACAGGGGAAAAGGCTACACCTTC.

The chain links TRBV5-1 to TRBJ1-1; D gene ambiguous. V lost 0 bases and J lost 6, with 12 bases in between. Germline CDR1 SGHRS, CDR2 YFSETQ. The CDR3 length is 14 residues. CDR3 amino acids: CASSLGGVGAEAFF. As DNA, the CDR3 is TGCGCCAGCAGCTTGGGTGGGGTCGGGGCTGAAGCTTTCTTT.

The chain employs TRBV3-1 (or the pseudogene TRBV3-2) and TRBJ1-3; D not certain. CDR1 is LGHDT, CDR2 YNNKEL, per germline (reference sequence). Trimming left V 3 bases short and J 0 bases short, with 12 bases between. CDR3 length equals 16 residues. In DNA, the CDR3 is TGTGCCAGCAGCCAGTCGCGAGTCCTCTCTGGAAACACCATATATTTT. Protein sequence: CASSQSRVLSGNTIYF.